Included here is one T cell receptor (beta chain) sequence, with context. This CDR3 region has 17 residues. Germline V CDR1 and CDR2: SGHTA, FQGNSA. Between the trimmed V and J ends, which lost 5 bases and 2 bases, there was a span of 21 bases. This entry belongs to a study of blood T cell repertoires in COVID-19. The wider study: T cells, B-cell-depleted T cells, or PBMCs supplied cDNA or gDNA.

Per the original data handling: Amplification of reference gene primers was used by the study to estimate nucleated cell counts. TCRdb's copy holds only in-frame clones and misses some; the assay was immunoSEQ multiplex PCR. V, J and clone size are taken as reported in that table, and D and trimming were inferred from the DNA itself. The sample lists 190,000 or so clones, around 94% seen once, with approximately 0.69% in the top ten. J is TRBJ2-5 and V is TRBV7-2; possibly TRBD1 for D (6 bases). Sequenced material: peripheral blood. The receptor's source is a man aged 25-40 years with COVID-19, enrolled during active disease. For the CDR3, the DNA is TGTGCCAGCAGCCAACCTAGAAACAGGGACACTCAAGAGACCCAGTACTTC. The encoded protein is CASSQPRNRDTQETQYF. The variable domain in full, completed from reference TRBV7-2 and TRBJ2-5, reads GAGVSQSPSNKVTEKGKDVELRCDPISGHTALYWYRQSLGQGLEFLIYFQGNSAPDKSGLPSDRFSAERTGGSVSTLTIQRTQQEDSAVYLCASSQPRNRDTQETQYFGPGTRLLVL.